The present TCR beta chain was sequenced within a study of T-cell reconstitution after alpha-beta-depleted transplantation in children. For this clonotype: Since the CDR3 does not end with the conserved phenylalanine or tryptophan, this likely comes from a read error.

The CDR3 loop spans 15 amino acids. V was pared by 5 bases and J by 5 bases, with 8 bases of the junction left unmatched. A TCRbeta library incorporating unique molecular identifiers was prepared. TCRdb reprocessed the PCR reads with MiXCR, giving one entry per CDR3 protein. The sample comprises 700,000 or so distinct CDR3 sequences, about 12% of which are singletons, and 0.79% rests with the top ten. The chain recombines TRBV12-3 or TRBV12-4 with TRBJ1-1, with TRBD1 identical over 10 bases. This clonotype was sampled from a girl aged 2 to 10 with congenital amegakaryocytic thrombocytopenia, due to receive a stem cell transplant. Sequencing used PBMCs, obtained before TCRalphabeta/CD19-depleted stem cell transplant. The CDR3 sequence: CASSDRDRGRTEAFL. In nucleotides, the CDR3 is TGTGCCAGCAGTGACCGGGACAGGGGTAGGACTGAAGCTTTCCTT.